The 20 T cell receptor beta chains below were found in one sample sequenced in a study of immune evolution from preneoplasia to lung adenocarcinoma. Using immunoSEQ multiplex PCR, the repertoire was profiled, and TCRdb retains in-frame clones only, with some absent. This table has some 15,000 clones, roughly 86% appearing once. Sequencing used FFPE minimally invasive lung adenocarcinoma tissue. The receptors were sampled from a person between 60 and 80 years old with lung adenocarcinoma.

The V call is TRBV4-2, the J call TRBJ1-6; TRBD1 agrees at 8 bases. In germline, CDR1 is LGHNA, CDR2 YNFKEQ. The CDR3 consists of 14 residues. J lost 8 bases, V lost 5 bases, and 5 bases had no gene match. The CDR3 loop reads CASSLDRDHSPLHF. The CDR3 DNA reads TGTGCCAGCAGCTTGGACAGGGACCATTCACCCCTCCACTTT.

This clone is a singleton in its sample. One end of the junction does not line up with germline, which may come from a read error. The J gene is TRBJ2-2, the V gene TRBV18; 7 bases are a match to TRBD2. The CDR3 is made up of 18 amino acids. The V gene's germline CDR1 is KGHSH and CDR2 LQKENI. CDR3 loop: CASSPRASGHANTGELFF. The CDR3 bases are TGCGCCAGCTCACCCCGGGCTAGCGGTCACGCGAACACCGGGGAGCTGTTTTTT.

V and J are TRBV19 and TRBJ1-1; no definite D call. The germline CDR1 and CDR2 sequences are LNHDA and SQIVND (reference sequence). The CDR3 has 10 amino acids. Trimming cost V 11 bases and J 7 bases, with 11 bases left between them. The CDR3 DNA reads as TGTGCCGGAAAGAGCCGTGAAGCTTTCTTT. The encoded protein is CAGKSREAFF.

The chain combines TRBV5-1 with TRBJ1-2; D gene unclear. This CDR3 comprises 15 residues. V lost 2 bases and J lost 4, with 15 bases in between. CDR1 and CDR2 (germline): SGHRS, YFSETQ. In DNA, the CDR3 is TGCGCCAGCAGCTTAGCCGACGGGGTTAGCTATGGCTACACCTTC. This codes for CASSLADGVSYGYTF.

This clone was detected once. The chain is built from TRBV7-8 and TRBJ2-7, with D tentatively TRBD1 or TRBD2 (5 bases each). The germline gives CDR1 SGHVS, CDR2 FQNEAQ. V lost 5 bases, J lost 3 bases, and 14 bases lay in between. The CDR3 runs 14 residues. The CDR3 loop is CASSLRDGYYEQYF. The CDR3 coding sequence is TGTGCCAGCAGCCTCCGGGACGGGTACTACGAGCAGTACTTC.

The chain recombines TRBV5-1 with TRBJ2-7; no firm D call. The CDR3 sequence is 15 residues long. Trimming cost V 4 bases and J 8 bases, with 22 bases left between them. Germline values: CDR1 SGHRS, CDR2 YFSETQ. As DNA, the CDR3 is TGCGCCAGCAGCGCGGATGGAGCCCGTGAGGCTCAGCAGTACTTC. This sequence encodes CASSADGAREAQQYF.

V is TRBV7-2 and J is TRBJ1-5; 8 bases match TRBD1. This CDR3 spans 16 amino acids. From germline, CDR1 is SGHTA and CDR2 FQGNSA. V shed 5 bases and J 2 bases; nucleotides not matched to a gene: 8. The CDR3 DNA reads as TGTGCCAGCAGCCCCCGGACAGGGTTCGGCAATCAGCCCCAGCATTTT. This codes for CASSPRTGFGNQPQHF.

CDR3 region: CASRVDPNYGYTF. CDR3 bases: TGTGCCAGCAGGGTAGATCCTAACTATGGCTACACCTTC. The chain carries TRBV6-6 and TRBJ1-2; D unclear. Germline lookup yields CDR1 MNHNY and CDR2 SVGAGI (reference sequence). Between the trimmed V and J ends, which lost 6 bases and 0 bases, there was a span of 8 bases. The CDR3 runs to 13 residues.

This clone was observed a single time. The genes are TRBV5-1 and TRBJ2-1; the D gene is possibly TRBD1 (6 bases). From germline, CDR1 is SGHRS and CDR2 YFSETQ. V lost 1 base and J 5 bases, leaving 16 bases between the germline ends. CDR3 length: 16 amino acids. CDR3 region: CASSLMGAGLDNEQFF. The CDR3 DNA reads TGCGCCAGCAGCTTGATGGGGGCGGGCCTTGACAATGAGCAGTTCTTC.

The chain employs TRBV28 and TRBJ2-3, with D possibly TRBD1 on 6 matching bases. CDR3 length: 17 residues. V lost 2 bases, J lost 6 bases, and 21 bases lay in between. Germline CDR1 is MDHEN and CDR2 is SYDVKM. CDR3 in DNA: TGTGCCAGCAGTTTACCGAGTTGGGGGCAGGGAGCCGATACGCAGTATTTT. Translated, it gives CASSLPSWGQGADTQYF. The whole variable domain, filled in from reference TRBV28 and TRBJ2-3, reads DVKVTQSSRYLVKRTGEKVFLECVQDMDHENMFWYRQDPGLGLRLIYFSYDVKMKEKGDIPEGYSVSREKKERFSLILESASTNQTSMYLCASSLPSWGQGADTQYFGPGTRLTVL.

The chain has TRBV28 and TRBJ2-2; TRBD2 matches at 12 bases. The V and J ends lost 4 bases and 1 base, in that order; junction bases with no gene match: 13. The CDR3 runs to 20 residues. Germline CDR1 and CDR2: MDHEN and SYDVKM. The CDR3 is CASSYLAGGKGRVNTGELFF. In DNA, the CDR3 is TGTGCCAGCAGTTACCTAGCGGGAGGGAAGGGGAGGGTGAACACCGGGGAGCTGTTTTTT.

The rearrangement joins TRBV29-1 to TRBJ2-6; weak D call: TRBD2 (5 bases). There are 15 residues in the CDR3. The germline gives CDR1 SQVTM, CDR2 ANQGSEA. Trimming took off 5 bases at V and 1 base at J, with 12 bases between the two ends. CDR3 bases: TGCAGCGTTTTAGTAAGCGGTTCTGGGGCCAACGTCCTGACTTTC. Residues: CSVLVSGSGANVLTF.

V is TRBV5-1 and J is TRBJ2-3; D call uncertain. This CDR3 has 15 amino acids. The germline V gene encodes CDR1 SGHRS and CDR2 YFSETQ. V lost 6 bases, J lost 0 bases, and 14 bases lay in between. The CDR3 sequence: CASKVQLLSTDTQYF. CDR3 sequence (DNA): TGCGCCAGCAAGGTGCAGCTTCTGAGCACAGATACGCAGTATTTT.

V gene TRBV5-1 combines with J gene TRBJ2-1; 10 positions agree with TRBD1. This CDR3 region has 16 residues. Losses at the gene ends were 2 bases for V and 6 bases for J; bases not matched to a gene: 8. Germline V lookup: CDR1 SGHRS, CDR2 YFSETQ. CDR3 DNA: TGCGCCAGCAGCTTCCTGGCGGGACAGGGGTCCAATGAGCAGTTCTTC. This codes for CASSFLAGQGSNEQFF.

The chain links TRBV7-9 to TRBJ2-6, with TRBD1 as a possible D gene (6 bases). Germline V lookup: CDR1 SEHNR, CDR2 FQNEAQ (reference sequence). Trimming cost V 7 bases and J 3 bases, with 13 bases left between them. The CDR3 extends over 15 amino acids. The CDR3 loop is CASTITGIGANVLTF. For the CDR3, the DNA is TGTGCCAGCACCATTACAGGGATTGGGGCCAACGTCCTGACTTTC.

The chain joins TRBV19 to TRBJ1-1; TRBD1 aligns across 7 bases. Germline CDR1 reads LNHDA; CDR2 reads SQIVND (reference sequence). The CDR3 has 15 amino acids. After removal of 3 bases from V and 5 bases from J, the junction contained 9 bases not matched to a gene. The CDR3 protein is CASSIRQGSWTEAFF. The CDR3 DNA is TGTGCCAGTAGTATTCGACAGGGTTCGTGGACTGAAGCTTTCTTT. The full variable domain, with the rest looked up from reference TRBV19 and TRBJ1-1, is DGGITQSPKYLFRKEGQNVTLSCEQNLNHDAMYWYRQDPGQGLRLIYYSQIVNDFQKGDIAEGYSVSREKKESFPLTVTSAQKNPTAFYLCASSIRQGSWTEAFFGQGTRLTVV.

The CDR3: CASSWGTRTGIPAQHF. The CDR3 DNA follows: TGTGCCAGCAGCTGGGGGACGAGGACAGGCATTCCGGCCCAGCATTTT. The chain carries TRBV6-6 and TRBJ1-5, with TRBD1 matching 7 bases. With 6 bases clipped from V and 11 bases from J, the junction kept 19 bases outside the gene matches. CDR1 MNHNY and CDR2 SVGAGI come from the germline V gene (reference sequence). The CDR3 has 16 residues.

J is TRBJ1-1 and V is TRBV7-2, with 7 bases fitting TRBD1. The germline gives CDR1 SGHTA, CDR2 FQGNSA. Trimming took 5 bases from V and 7 from J; bases not matched to a gene: 7. This CDR3 contains 13 residues. The CDR3 DNA is TGTGCCAGCAGCCGCGACCGGGACAGTGAAGCTTTCTTT. Protein sequence: CASSRDRDSEAFF. Combining the CDR3 with reference TRBV7-2 and TRBJ1-1 gives the whole variable domain GAGVSQSPSNKVTEKGKDVELRCDPISGHTALYWYRQSLGQGLEFLIYFQGNSAPDKSGLPSDRFSAERTGGSVSTLTIQRTQQEDSAVYLCASSRDRDSEAFFGQGTRLTVV.

The chain links TRBV7-2 to TRBJ2-7; perhaps TRBD1 as D (5 bases). CDR1 is SGHTA, CDR2 FQGNSA, per germline. The CDR3 contains 13 residues. The V and J ends lost 1 base and 6 bases respectively, with 10 bases between them. CDR3 sequence (DNA): TGTGCCAGCAGCTTAGGGCAGGGCCGCGAGCAGTACTTC. Its translation: CASSLGQGREQYF.

V gene TRBV9 combines with J gene TRBJ2-3; 7 positions match TRBD2. Per the germline V gene, CDR1 is SGDLS and CDR2 is YYNGEE. The CDR3 totals 15 residues. Unmatched junction bases numbered 5, after V lost 0 bases and J lost 4 bases. As DNA, the CDR3 is TGTGCCAGCAGCGTAGGCGGGAGTATCGCAGATACGCAGTATTTT. It is translated as CASSVGGSIADTQYF.